This T cell receptor beta chain was sequenced in a study of shared clonotypes between healthy human individuals (dated by TCRdb to 2019 to 2021). About the full investigation: Two women and a few men aged 18 to 49 years were included in the cohort. Blood TCR repertoires of roughly five healthy adults were deeply sequenced to estimate repertoire size and the extent of clonotype sharing between individuals. Per donor, three plates each were used for CD4 naive and CD4 memory, two for CD8 naive, and one for CD8 memory. To increase sequencing depth and limit assay-specific biases, different laboratories used diverse techniques to prepare libraries and sequence TCR repertoires. Each donor's leukapheresis produced roughly between about 0.85 and 10 billion PBMCs.

Using the deep immunoSEQ assay, TCR CDR3 regions were amplified from genomic DNA by multiplex PCR. For each cell subset, the extracted genomic DNA was distributed evenly across all wells of several immunoSEQ 96-well plates, and each plate served as one replicate. For sorted subsets, each replicate PCR was loaded with about 0.2 ug genomic DNA, equivalent to some 27,000 T cell genomes. Purified libraries were quantified with a Qubit 3.0 fluorometer, sized on a Bioanalyzer 2100, and re-quantified with the KAPA Library Quantification kit. Each immunoSEQ 96-well plate was sequenced on its own single-read 150-cycle Illumina NextSeq 550 flow cell. The published analysis was carried out like this. Because the immunoSEQ output included only junctional sequences and no quality scores, the filtering could not be the same as the filtering used for full-length reads. Sequences were annotated with PyIR, a Python wrapper for IgBLAST v1.9, and V/J genes and CDR3 were assigned using IMGT germline references. Reads were removed for weak V/J assignments (E-value above 1e-6), missing CDR3, stop codons, out-of-frame junctions, or ambiguous translated residues. V3J clonotypes were defined by identical inferred V gene, J gene, and CDR3 amino acid sequence. The percentage overlap between two repertoires was calculated by dividing the number of shared unique clonotypes by the size of the smaller repertoire. Three approaches were used to assess repertoire richness: RTK rarefaction, the Chao1 estimator, and Recon v2.1 estimates of unobserved clonotypes. Generation probabilities were computed with OLGA for all TCRbeta clonotypes obtained by the gDNA method from a few donors. This immuneACCESS table, as held by TCRdb, lists in-frame sequences with V and J called but not all clones. Of the missing ones, under half trace to an unresolved V gene in checked studies; the others have no known cause. V and J calls and clone size are those listed in that table; D and trimming were worked out from the DNA. In all, the sample holds more than 2 million clones, and about 94% of those were seen once. The ten largest clones represent around 1.7% of the sample.

CD8 naive samples were CD45RO-negative cells positively selected for CCR7, giving a CD45RA+CCR7+ population that excluded TemRA cells. Donors were healthy HIV-negative adults with no recently reported acute infections or vaccinations. Every donor was a Caucasian adult residing in Nashville, Tennessee, USA. Blood was collected by leukapheresis, and PBMCs were isolated by Ficoll-Histopaque density gradient centrifugation and then cryopreserved in liquid nitrogen vapor phase. Analytical flow cytometry was used to check the purity and quantity of each magnetically sorted T cell population. Each sorted fraction had its genomic DNA isolated and then quantified by UV absorbance on a Nanodrop 2000c. Paper-wide results and their limitations: Sampling was limited to blood, and TCR repertoires in tissue likely differ from TCR repertoires in blood. Pairwise subsampling led to the expectation that sequencing depth would affect the degree of clonotype sharing among donors. Incomplete sequencing was indicated by rarefaction of sorted-subset datasets, despite the large sequencing depth. Naive subsets generally had larger estimated clonotype richness than memory subsets. Because the study included only a small number of donors, the genetic and exposure-history diversity represented was limited. Across a few donors, around 5% of naive CD4, approximately 4% of naive CD8, 2.3% of memory CD4, and about 0.44% of memory CD8 clonotypes were shared. Compared with non-shared clonotypes, the clonotypes found in all four sorted-subset donors had higher generation probabilities.

This clone was observed a handful of times. There is no known antigen for this receptor. No base-level quality is on record; no much larger clone is a single base apart. Sequenced material: naive CD8+ T cells from PBMCs. The cell subset or site label here, explained by the study, means: CD45RA+CCR7+. This clonotype was obtained from a man aged 18-30 years in good health. Some clones in this sample may be carry-over from other donors' samples.

The CDR3 loop reads CASSLFTRETFF. Here is the DNA: TGTGCCAGCAGCTTATTTACGAGGGAGACTTTCTTT. The rearrangement combines TRBV7-9 with TRBJ1-1, with the D gene not clear enough to name. Inclusive of the bounding cysteine and phenylalanine, the CDR3 is 12 residues long. Just the 36-base CDR3 DNA is kept, in frame starting at base 1. Taken from the germline V gene (reference sequence), the CDR1 and CDR2 loops are SEHNR and FQNEAQ. V gives up 2 bases and J gives up 12 bases, and the segment between their germline ends measures 13 bases. Beyond the CDR3, the reference TRBV7-9 and TRBJ1-1 genes provide the residues; the full variable domain reads: DTGVSQNPRHKITKRGQNVTFRCDPISEHNRLYWYRQTLGQGPEFLTYFQNEAQLEKSRLLSDRFSAERPKGSFSTLEIQRTEQGDSAMYLCASSLFTRETFFGQGTRLTVV.